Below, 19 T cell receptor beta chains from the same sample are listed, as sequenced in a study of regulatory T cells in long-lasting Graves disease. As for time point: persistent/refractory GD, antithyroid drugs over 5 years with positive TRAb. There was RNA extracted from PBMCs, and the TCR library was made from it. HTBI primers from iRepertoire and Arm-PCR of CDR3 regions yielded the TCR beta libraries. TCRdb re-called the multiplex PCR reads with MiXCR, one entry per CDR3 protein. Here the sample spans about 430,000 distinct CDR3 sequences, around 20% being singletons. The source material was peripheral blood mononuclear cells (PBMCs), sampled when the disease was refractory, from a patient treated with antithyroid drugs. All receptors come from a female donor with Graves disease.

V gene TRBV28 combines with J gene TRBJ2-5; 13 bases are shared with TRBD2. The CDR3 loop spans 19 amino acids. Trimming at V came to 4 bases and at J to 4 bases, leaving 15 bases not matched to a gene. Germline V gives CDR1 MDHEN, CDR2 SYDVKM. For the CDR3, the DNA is TGTGCCAGCAGTTACCGGGGCTTCGGGACTAGCGGGATTAGAGAGACCCAGTACTTC. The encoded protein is CASSYRGFGTSGIRETQYF.

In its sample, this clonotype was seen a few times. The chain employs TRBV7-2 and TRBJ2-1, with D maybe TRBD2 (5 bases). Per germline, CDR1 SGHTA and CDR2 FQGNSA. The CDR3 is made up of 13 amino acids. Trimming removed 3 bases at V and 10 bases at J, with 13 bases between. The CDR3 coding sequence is TGTGCCAGCAGCTTTACTAGTCTCAACGAGCAGTTCTTC. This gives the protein CASSFTSLNEQFF.

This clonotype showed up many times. The CDR3 DNA reads TGTGCCAGCAGTTCACGGGGGTTGGTGTTAGAGAACATTCAGTACTTC. Its translation: CASSSRGLVLENIQYF. The chain couples TRBV28 to TRBJ2-4, with TRBD2 as a possible D gene (6 bases). The CDR3 sequence is 16 residues long. Germline CDR1 reads MDHEN; CDR2 reads SYDVKM. The V end lost 4 bases, the J end lost 7 bases, and 20 bases lay between the germline ends.

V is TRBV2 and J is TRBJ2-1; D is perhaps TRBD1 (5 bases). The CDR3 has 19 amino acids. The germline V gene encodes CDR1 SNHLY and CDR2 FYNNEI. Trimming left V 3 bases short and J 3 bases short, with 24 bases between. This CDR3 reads CASSDPRLPSGSLYNEQFF. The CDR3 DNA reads TGTGCCAGCAGTGATCCTCGCTTACCCTCAGGGTCCCTCTACAATGAGCAGTTCTTC. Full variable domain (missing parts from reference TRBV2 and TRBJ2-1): EPEVTQTPSHQVTQMGQEVILRCVPISNHLYFYWYRQILGQKVEFLVSFYNNEISEKSEIFDDQFSVERPDGSNFTLKIRSTKLEDSAMYFCASSDPRLPSGSLYNEQFFGPGTRLTVL.

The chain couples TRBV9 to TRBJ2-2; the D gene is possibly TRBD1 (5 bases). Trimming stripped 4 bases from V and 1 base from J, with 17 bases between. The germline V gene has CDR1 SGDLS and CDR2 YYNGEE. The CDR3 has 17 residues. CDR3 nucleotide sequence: TGTGCCAGCAGCAGCCACCTTTTAACAGGGAACACCGGGGAGCTGTTTTTT. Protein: CASSSHLLTGNTGELFF.

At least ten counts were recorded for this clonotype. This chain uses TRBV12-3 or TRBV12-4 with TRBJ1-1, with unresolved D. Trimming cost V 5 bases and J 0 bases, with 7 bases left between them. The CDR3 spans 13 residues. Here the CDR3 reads CASSPRLNTEAFF. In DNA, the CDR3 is TGTGCCAGCAGTCCCCGACTGAACACTGAAGCTTTCTTT.

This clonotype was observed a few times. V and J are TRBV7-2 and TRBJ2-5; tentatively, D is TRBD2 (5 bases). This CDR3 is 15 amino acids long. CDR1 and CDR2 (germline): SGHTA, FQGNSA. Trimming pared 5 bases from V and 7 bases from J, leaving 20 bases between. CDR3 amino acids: CASSIRFEARGTQYF. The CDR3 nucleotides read TGTGCCAGCAGCATACGGTTCGAGGCACGGGGGACCCAGTACTTC.

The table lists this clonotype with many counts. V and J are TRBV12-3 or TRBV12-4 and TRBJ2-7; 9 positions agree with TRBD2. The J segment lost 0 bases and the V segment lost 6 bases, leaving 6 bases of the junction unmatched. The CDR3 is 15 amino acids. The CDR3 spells CASRTSGTGSYEQYF. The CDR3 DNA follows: TGTGCCAGCAGGACTAGCGGAACTGGCTCCTACGAGCAGTACTTC.

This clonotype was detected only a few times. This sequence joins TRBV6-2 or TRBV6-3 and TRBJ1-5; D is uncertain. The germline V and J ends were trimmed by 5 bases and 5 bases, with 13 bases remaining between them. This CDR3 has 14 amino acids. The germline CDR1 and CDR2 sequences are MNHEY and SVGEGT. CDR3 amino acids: CASSTVGIHQPQHF. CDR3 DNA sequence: TGTGCCAGCAGTACAGTAGGGATCCATCAGCCCCAGCATTTT.

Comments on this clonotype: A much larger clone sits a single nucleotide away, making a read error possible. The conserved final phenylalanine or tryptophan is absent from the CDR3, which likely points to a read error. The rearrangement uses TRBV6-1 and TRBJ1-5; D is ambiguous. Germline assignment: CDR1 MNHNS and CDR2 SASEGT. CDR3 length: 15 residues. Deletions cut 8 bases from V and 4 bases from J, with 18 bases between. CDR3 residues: CASAEMESKNQPQHC. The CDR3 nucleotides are TGTGCCAGCGCTGAGATGGAAAGCAAAAATCAGCCCCAGCATTGT.

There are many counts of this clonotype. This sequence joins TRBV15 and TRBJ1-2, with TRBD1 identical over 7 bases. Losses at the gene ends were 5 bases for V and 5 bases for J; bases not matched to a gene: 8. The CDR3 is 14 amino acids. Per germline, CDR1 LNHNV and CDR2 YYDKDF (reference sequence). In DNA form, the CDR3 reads TGTGCCACCAGCTCCCTCCTGACAGGGTATGGCTACACCTTC. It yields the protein CATSSLLTGYGYTF. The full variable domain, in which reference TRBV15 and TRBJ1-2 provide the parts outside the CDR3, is DAMVIQNPRYQVTQFGKPVTLSCSQTLNHNVMYWYQQKSSQAPKLLFHYYDKDFNNEADTPDNFQSRRPNTSFCFLDIRSPGLGDTAMYLCATSSLLTGYGYTFGSGTRLTVV.

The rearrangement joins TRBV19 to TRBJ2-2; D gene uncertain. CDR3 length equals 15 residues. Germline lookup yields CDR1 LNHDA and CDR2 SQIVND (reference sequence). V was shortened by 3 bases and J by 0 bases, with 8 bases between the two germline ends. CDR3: CASSIVTSNTGELFF. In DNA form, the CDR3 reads TGTGCCAGTAGTATCGTTACCTCGAACACCGGGGAGCTGTTTTTT.

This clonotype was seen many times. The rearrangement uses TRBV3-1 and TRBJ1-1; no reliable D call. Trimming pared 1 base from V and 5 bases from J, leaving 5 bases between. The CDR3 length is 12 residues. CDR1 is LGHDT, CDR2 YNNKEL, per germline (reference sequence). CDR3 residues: CASSQGVTEAFF. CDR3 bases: TGTGCCAGCAGCCAAGGGGTGACTGAAGCTTTCTTT.

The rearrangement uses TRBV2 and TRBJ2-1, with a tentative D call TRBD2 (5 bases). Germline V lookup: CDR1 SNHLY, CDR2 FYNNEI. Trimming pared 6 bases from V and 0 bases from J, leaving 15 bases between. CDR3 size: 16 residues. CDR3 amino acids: CASRHGLSSSYNEQFF. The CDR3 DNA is TGTGCCAGCAGACACGGACTCTCAAGCTCCTACAATGAGCAGTTCTTC.

CDR3 DNA: TGTGCCAGCAGCTTAGTTAAGGGGACCACTGAAGCTTTCTTT. This gives the protein CASSLVKGTTEAFF. The chain employs TRBV11-2 and TRBJ1-1, with a tentative D call TRBD1 (5 bases). Germline V gene lookup returns CDR1 SGHAT and CDR2 FQNNGV. V lost 1 base, J lost 4 bases, and 10 bases lay in between. There are 14 residues in the CDR3.

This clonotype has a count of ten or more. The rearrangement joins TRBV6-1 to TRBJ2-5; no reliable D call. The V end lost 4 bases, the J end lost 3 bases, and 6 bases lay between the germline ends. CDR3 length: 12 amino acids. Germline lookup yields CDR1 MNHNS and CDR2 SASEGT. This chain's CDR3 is CASSGLEETQYF. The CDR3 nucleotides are TGTGCCAGCAGTGGTTTGGAAGAGACCCAGTACTTC.

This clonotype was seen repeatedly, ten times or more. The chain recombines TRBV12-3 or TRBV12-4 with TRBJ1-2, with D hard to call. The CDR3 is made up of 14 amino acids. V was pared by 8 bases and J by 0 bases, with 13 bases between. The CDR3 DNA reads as TGTGCCAGCGGTATTACGGGGTCTAACTATGGCTACACCTTC. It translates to CASGITGSNYGYTF.

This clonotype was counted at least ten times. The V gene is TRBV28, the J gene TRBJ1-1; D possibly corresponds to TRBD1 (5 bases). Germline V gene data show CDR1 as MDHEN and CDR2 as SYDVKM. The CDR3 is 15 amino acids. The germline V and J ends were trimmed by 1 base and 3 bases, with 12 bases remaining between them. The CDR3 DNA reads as TGTGCCAGCAGTTTATTCGTCGGGGCGGACACTGAAGCTTTCTTT. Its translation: CASSLFVGADTEAFF.

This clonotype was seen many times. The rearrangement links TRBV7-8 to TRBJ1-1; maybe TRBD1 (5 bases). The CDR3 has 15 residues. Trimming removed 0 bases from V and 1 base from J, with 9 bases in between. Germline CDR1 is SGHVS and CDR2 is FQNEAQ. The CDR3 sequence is CASSLAPGANTEAFF. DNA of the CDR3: TGTGCCAGCAGCTTAGCGCCCGGGGCGAACACTGAAGCTTTCTTT.